This T cell receptor beta chain comes out of a study of post-analysis software for immune sequencing data. Study results and limitations: Versus controls, multiple sclerosis patients showed significantly lower diversity (normalized Chao1). There were roughly five TRBV segments more frequent in patients than controls, and TRBV5-6, TRBV5-1 and TRBV20-1 were among them.

This clonotype was observed a handful of times. Its antigen remains unidentified. Germline V gene data show CDR1 as MDHEN and CDR2 as SYDVKM. Trimming cost V 11 bases and J 2 bases; bases outside gene matches: 7. The CDR3 has 13 residues. Prepared TCR beta cDNA libraries contained unique molecular identifiers. T cells numbering about 0.9 to 10 million yielded cDNA molecules that totaled roughly 0.5 million. From the PCR reads, TCRdb called clonotypes with MiXCR, one entry per CDR3 protein. The table lists approximately 250,000 distinct CDR3 sequences, around 34% of them singletons. This receptor was obtained from a girl aged 10 to 17 with multiple sclerosis. The rearrangement joins TRBV28 to TRBJ1-1; 8 bases are a match to TRBD1. Specimen: blood. CDR3 sequence (DNA): TGTGCCGGGCGGGGACAGGAAAACACTGAAGCTTTCTTT. Encoded protein: CAGRGQENTEAFF. The variable domain in full, with the rest retrieved from reference TRBV28 and TRBJ1-1, is DVKVTQSSRYLVKRTGEKVFLECVQDMDHENMFWYRQDPGLGLRLIYFSYDVKMKEKGDIPEGYSVSREKKERFSLILESASTNQTSMYLCAGRGQENTEAFFGQGTRLTVV.